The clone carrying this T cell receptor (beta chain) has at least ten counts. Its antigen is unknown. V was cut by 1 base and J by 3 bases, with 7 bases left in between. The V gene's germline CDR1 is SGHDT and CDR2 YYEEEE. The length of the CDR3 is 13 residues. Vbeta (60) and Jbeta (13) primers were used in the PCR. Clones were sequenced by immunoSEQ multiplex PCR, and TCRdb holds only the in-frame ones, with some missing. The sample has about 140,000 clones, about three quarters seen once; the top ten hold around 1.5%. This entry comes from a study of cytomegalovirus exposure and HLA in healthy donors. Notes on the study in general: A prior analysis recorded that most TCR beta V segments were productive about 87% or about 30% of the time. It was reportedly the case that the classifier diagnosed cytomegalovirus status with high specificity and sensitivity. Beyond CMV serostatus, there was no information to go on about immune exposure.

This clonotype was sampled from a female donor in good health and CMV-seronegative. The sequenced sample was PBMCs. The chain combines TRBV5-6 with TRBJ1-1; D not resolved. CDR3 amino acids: CASSLREHTEAFF. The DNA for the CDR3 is TGTGCCAGCAGCTTGAGAGAGCACACTGAAGCTTTCTTT.